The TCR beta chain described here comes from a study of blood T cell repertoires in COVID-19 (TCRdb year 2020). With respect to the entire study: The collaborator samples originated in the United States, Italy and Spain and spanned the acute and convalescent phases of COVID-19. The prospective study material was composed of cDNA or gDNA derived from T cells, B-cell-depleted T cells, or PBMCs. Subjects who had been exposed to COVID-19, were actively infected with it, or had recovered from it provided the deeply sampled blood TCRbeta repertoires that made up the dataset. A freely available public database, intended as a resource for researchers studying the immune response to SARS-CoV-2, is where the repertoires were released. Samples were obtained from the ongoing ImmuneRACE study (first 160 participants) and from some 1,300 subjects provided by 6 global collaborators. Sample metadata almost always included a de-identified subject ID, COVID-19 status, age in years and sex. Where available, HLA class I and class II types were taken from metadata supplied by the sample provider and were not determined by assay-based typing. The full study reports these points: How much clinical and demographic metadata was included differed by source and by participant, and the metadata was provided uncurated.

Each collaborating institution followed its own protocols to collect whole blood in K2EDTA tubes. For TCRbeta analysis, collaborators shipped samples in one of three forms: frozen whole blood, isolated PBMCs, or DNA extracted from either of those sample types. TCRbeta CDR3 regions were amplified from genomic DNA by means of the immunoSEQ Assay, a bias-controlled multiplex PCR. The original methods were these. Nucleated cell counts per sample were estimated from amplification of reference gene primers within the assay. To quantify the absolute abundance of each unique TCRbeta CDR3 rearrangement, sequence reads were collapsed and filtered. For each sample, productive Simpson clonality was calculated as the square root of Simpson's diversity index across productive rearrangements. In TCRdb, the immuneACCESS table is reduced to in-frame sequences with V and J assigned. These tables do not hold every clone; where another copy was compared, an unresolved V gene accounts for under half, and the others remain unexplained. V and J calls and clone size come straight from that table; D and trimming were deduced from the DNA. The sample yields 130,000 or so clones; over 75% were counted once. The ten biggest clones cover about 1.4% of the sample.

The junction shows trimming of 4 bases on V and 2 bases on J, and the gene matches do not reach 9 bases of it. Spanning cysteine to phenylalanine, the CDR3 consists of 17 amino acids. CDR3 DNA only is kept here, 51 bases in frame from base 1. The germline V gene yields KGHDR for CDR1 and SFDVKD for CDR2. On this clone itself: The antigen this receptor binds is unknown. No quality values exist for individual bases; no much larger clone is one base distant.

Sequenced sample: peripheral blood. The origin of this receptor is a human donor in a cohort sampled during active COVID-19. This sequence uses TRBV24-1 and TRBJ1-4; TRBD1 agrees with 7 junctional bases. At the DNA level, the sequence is TGTGCCACCAGTGACCCCACAGGGGACCCGACTAATGAAAAACTGTTTTTT. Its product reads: CATSDPTGDPTNEKLFF.